These 30 T cell receptor beta chains came from one sample sequenced in a study of CD4 T cell repertoires in COVID-19. These memory T cells were uncultured and sequenced directly after ex vivo isolation. Measured with immunoSEQ multiplex PCR; TCRdb has only the in-frame clones, and not every one. The repertoire holds approximately 8,400 clones, with around 84% as singletons. The sample consisted of effector memory CD4+ T cells from blood, taken before the COVID-19 pandemic. These receptors came from a human donor who had COVID-19.

The V and J genes are TRBV11-3 and TRBJ2-2, with D maybe TRBD1 (6 bases). This CDR3 region has 14 residues. Per germline, CDR1 SGHNT and CDR2 YENEEA. Trimming took 3 bases from V and 5 from J, leaving 10 bases between them. The CDR3 loop reads CASSLETGTGELFF. DNA of the CDR3: TGTGCCAGCAGCTTGGAGACAGGAACCGGGGAGCTGTTTTTT.

This clone occurred once. V gene TRBV5-5 combines with J gene TRBJ2-7, with D possibly matching TRBD2 (6 bases). The CDR3 extends over 15 amino acids. The V end lost 4 bases, the J end lost 4 bases, and 18 bases lay between the germline ends. Looked up from germline, CDR1 is SGHKS and CDR2 is YYEKEE (reference sequence). This CDR3 reads CASSPGLNPDYEQYF. The CDR3 region has the DNA TGTGCCAGCAGCCCCGGACTAAACCCGGATTACGAGCAGTACTTC.

This chain connects TRBV28 to TRBJ1-5; 10 positions agree with TRBD1. The CDR3 is 16 residues long. The trim removed 9 bases at V and 3 bases at J, leaving 11 bases unmatched. Germline assignment: CDR1 MDHEN and CDR2 SYDVKM. The CDR3 sequence is CASGTGTGAFNQPQHF. The CDR3 DNA reads as TGTGCCAGTGGAACCGGGACAGGGGCCTTCAATCAGCCCCAGCATTTT. Full variable domain (remainder filled in from reference TRBV28 and TRBJ1-5): DVKVTQSSRYLVKRTGEKVFLECVQDMDHENMFWYRQDPGLGLRLIYFSYDVKMKEKGDIPEGYSVSREKKERFSLILESASTNQTSMYLCASGTGTGAFNQPQHFGDGTRLSIL.

In the case of this clone: This specimen includes other DNA sequences encoding the same CDR3. The genes are TRBV7-9 and TRBJ1-2; possibly TRBD1 for D (6 bases). CDR1 is SEHNR and CDR2 is FQNEAQ in the germline V gene (reference sequence). The CDR3 covers 14 residues. V was trimmed by 5 bases and J by 5 bases, leaving 15 bases between them. CDR3 sequence reads: CASSASGTNYGYTF. Written as DNA, the CDR3 is TGTGCCAGCAGCGCATCCGGGACAAATTATGGCTACACCTTC.

The chain couples TRBV2 to TRBJ1-3; D gene uncertain. The germline V gene has CDR1 SNHLY and CDR2 FYNNEI. This CDR3 contains 15 residues. V was clipped by 5 bases and J by 0 bases, with 11 bases between them. The CDR3 nucleotides read TGTGCCAGCAGTAGGGAGGGTAGCTCTGGAAACACCATATATTTT. Translated, it gives CASSREGSSGNTIYF.

J is TRBJ2-4 and V is TRBV11-3; TRBD1 might be the D (5 bases). Trimming removed 1 base at V and 7 bases at J, with 8 bases between. Germline assignment: CDR1 SGHNT and CDR2 YENEEA. The CDR3 loop spans 13 amino acids. The CDR3 loop is CASSLGSGNIQYF. CDR3 in DNA: TGTGCCAGCAGCTTAGGGTCAGGGAACATTCAGTACTTC.

The genes are TRBV10-3 and TRBJ2-1, with 10 nucleotides matching TRBD2. Germline CDR1 and CDR2: ENHRY and SYGVKD. Trimming at V came to 11 bases and at J to 6 bases, leaving 13 bases not matched to a gene. This CDR3 spans 15 amino acids. CDR3 loop: CAHGRTSGGANEQFF. Written as DNA, the CDR3 is TGTGCCCACGGACGAACAAGCGGGGGGGCCAATGAGCAGTTCTTC.

This sequence joins TRBV12-5 and TRBJ1-1, with 11 positions matching TRBD1. Germline lookup yields CDR1 LGHNT and CDR2 FRNRAP. V dropped 5 bases and J dropped 3; count of bases not matched to a gene: 11. The CDR3 is made up of 17 amino acids. The CDR3 nucleotides read TGTGCTAGTGGTACCACGGGACAGGGGGGTGGGTACACTGAAGCTTTCTTT. Residues: CASGTTGQGGGYTEAFF.

The table lists this clone with a few counts. This rearrangement joins TRBV10-3 to TRBJ2-2, with 9 bases aligning to TRBD2. The V segment lost 6 bases and the J segment 1 base; nucleotides outside the gene matches: 3. The CDR3 has 15 residues. The germline gives CDR1 ENHRY, CDR2 SYGVKD. DNA for the CDR3: TGTGCCATCAGAGCTAGCGGGATGAACACCGGGGAGCTGTTTTTT. This encodes CAIRASGMNTGELFF.

The chain uses TRBV4-2 and TRBJ2-1; perhaps TRBD2 as D (7 bases). Between the trimmed V and J ends, which lost 0 bases and 4 bases, there was a span of 16 bases. Germline CDR1 LGHNA, CDR2 YNFKEQ. The CDR3 is made up of 17 amino acids. The CDR3 DNA follows: TGTGCCAGCAGCCAAGATCTTGGGGGGGCAGGGTACAATGAGCAGTTCTTC. As protein: CASSQDLGGAGYNEQFF.

The chain links TRBV6-1 to TRBJ1-1; D remains unclear. The CDR3 runs to 12 residues. V was pared by 4 bases and J by 1 base, with 4 bases between. From germline, CDR1 is MNHNS and CDR2 SASEGT. The CDR3 reads CASSVANTEAFF. The DNA for the CDR3 is TGTGCCAGCAGTGTGGCGAACACTGAAGCTTTCTTT.

This chain connects TRBV4-1 to TRBJ2-1; the D gene is possibly TRBD2 (5 bases). Trimming shortened V by 5 bases and J by 4 bases, and 21 bases separated the two germline ends. This CDR3 has 17 residues. Germline V gene data show CDR1 as MGHRA and CDR2 as YSYEKL. The CDR3 sequence: CASSFRLTGPGYNEQFF. CDR3 DNA: TGCGCCAGCAGCTTTCGACTGACTGGTCCGGGATACAATGAGCAGTTCTTC.

The genes are TRBV11-2 and TRBJ2-3, with TRBD1 as a possible D gene (5 bases). Germline V CDR1 and CDR2: SGHAT, FQNNGV. This CDR3 comprises 16 residues. V was clipped by 5 bases and J by 4 bases, with 19 bases between them. The CDR3 DNA sequence: TGTGCCAGCAGCCAGGGTGTCTTTATTGTAGCAGATACGCAGTATTTT. This gives the protein CASSQGVFIVADTQYF.

The chain carries TRBV6-6 and TRBJ2-7; 9 positions match TRBD2. The CDR3 has 16 residues. Germline-derived CDR1 and CDR2 are MNHNY and SVGAGI (reference sequence). The V gene end was trimmed by 0 bases and the J gene end by 1 base; junction bases not matched to a gene: 4. CDR3 sequence reads: CASSYSGAGGSYEQYF. CDR3 nucleotides: TGTGCCAGCAGTTACTCGGGTGCGGGAGGGTCCTACGAGCAGTACTTC.

The chain combines TRBV4-1 with TRBJ2-7, with TRBD2 matching 10 bases. The germline V gene has CDR1 MGHRA and CDR2 YSYEKL. This CDR3 is built from 19 residues. V shed 2 bases, J shed 2 bases, and the junction held 15 bases outside the gene matches. The CDR3 sequence is CASSQNVLAGREGAYEQYF. CDR3 in DNA: TGCGCCAGCAGCCAAAATGTACTAGCGGGGAGGGAGGGGGCCTACGAGCAGTACTTC.

The chain employs TRBV11-3 and TRBJ2-2; the D is unclear. V lost 6 bases and J 7 bases, leaving 12 bases between the germline ends. This CDR3 comprises 13 residues. The germline gives CDR1 SGHNT, CDR2 YENEEA. Written as DNA, the CDR3 is TGTGCCAGCAGTTATGTCTCGGGCGGGGAGCTGTTTTTT. It specifies CASSYVSGGELFF.

The chain links TRBV28 to TRBJ2-7; D might be TRBD2 (5 bases). The germline gives CDR1 MDHEN, CDR2 SYDVKM. The CDR3 spans 14 residues. V dropped 4 bases and J dropped 0 bases, with 10 bases sitting between them. The CDR3 sequence is CASSSPDSSYEQYF. DNA of the CDR3: TGTGCCAGCAGTTCCCCGGACTCCTCCTACGAGCAGTACTTC.

The gene calls are TRBV7-2 and TRBJ2-2, with a tentative D call TRBD2 (5 bases). The ends were cut back, 1 base at V and 3 bases at J, with 12 bases in the middle. The V gene's germline CDR1 is SGHTA and CDR2 FQGNSA. The CDR3 is 16 residues long. The CDR3 here is CASSLVSVAHTGELFF. CDR3 nucleotide sequence: TGTGCCAGCAGCTTAGTCTCGGTAGCGCACACCGGGGAGCTGTTTTTT. The entire variable domain, with the rest obtained from reference TRBV7-2 and TRBJ2-2, is as follows: GAGVSQSPSNKVTEKGKDVELRCDPISGHTALYWYRQSLGQGLEFLIYFQGNSAPDKSGLPSDRFSAERTGGSVSTLTIQRTQQEDSAVYLCASSLVSVAHTGELFFGEGSRLTVL.

The V call is TRBV11-2, the J call TRBJ2-7; 9 bases map to TRBD2. The germline V gene has CDR1 SGHAT and CDR2 FQNNGV. V lost 7 bases and J lost 0; bases outside the gene matches: 10. This CDR3 has 16 amino acids. The CDR3 is CASTEPGLASSYEQYF. CDR3 bases: TGTGCCAGCACCGAGCCGGGACTAGCTAGCTCCTACGAGCAGTACTTC.

This chain connects TRBV10-1 to TRBJ1-2; tentatively, D is TRBD1 (6 bases). CDR3 length: 14 residues. The V and J ends lost 6 bases and 4 bases respectively, with 15 bases between them. The germline gives CDR1 WNHNN, CDR2 SYGVQD (reference sequence). This CDR3 is CASSPGTFGYGYTF. CDR3 nucleotide sequence: TGCGCCAGCAGCCCCGGGACATTCGGCTATGGCTACACCTTC.

The rearrangement joins TRBV29-1 to TRBJ2-7, with a tentative D call TRBD2 (6 bases). The CDR3 covers 13 residues. Trimming pared 1 base from V and 7 bases from J, leaving 14 bases between. Germline V gene data show CDR1 as SQVTM and CDR2 as ANQGSEA. The CDR3 spells CSVEVSGEGEQYF. CDR3 DNA sequence: TGCAGCGTTGAAGTGTCGGGAGAGGGTGAGCAGTACTTC.

This rearrangement joins TRBV6-5 to TRBJ2-5; weak D call: TRBD2 (6 bases). From germline, CDR1 is MNHEY and CDR2 SVGAGI. The length of the CDR3 is 14 residues. Trimming stripped 8 bases from V and 1 base from J, with 14 bases between. The DNA for the CDR3 is TGTGCCAGCCGGACGGGACTTTCCCAAGAGACCCAGTACTTC. Its protein product is CASRTGLSQETQYF.

This clone occurred once. The rearrangement links TRBV5-1 to TRBJ1-4; no firm D call. CDR1 SGHRS and CDR2 YFSETQ come from the germline V gene. V gave up 4 bases and J gave up 0 bases, with 10 bases separating them. This CDR3 has 15 amino acids. CDR3: CASSRGSATNEKLFF. The CDR3 DNA is TGCGCCAGCAGCCGCGGGTCCGCAACTAATGAAAAACTGTTTTTT. The full variable domain, completed using reference TRBV5-1 and TRBJ1-4, is KAGVTQTPRYLIKTRGQQVTLSCSPISGHRSVSWYQQTPGQGLQFLFEYFSETQRNKGNFPGRFSGRQFSNSRSEMNVSTLELGDSALYLCASSRGSATNEKLFFGSGTQLSVL.

V is TRBV28 and J is TRBJ2-1; TRBD2 agrees at 11 bases. CDR3 length equals 16 residues. Trimming cost V 4 bases and J 3 bases; bases outside gene matches: 5. Germline loops: CDR1 MDHEN, CDR2 SYDVKM. The CDR3 region has the DNA TGTGCCAGCAGTTATCGCGGGACTAGCGGCTACAATGAGCAGTTCTTC. It yields the protein CASSYRGTSGYNEQFF. Complete variable domain (other parts from reference TRBV28 and TRBJ2-1): DVKVTQSSRYLVKRTGEKVFLECVQDMDHENMFWYRQDPGLGLRLIYFSYDVKMKEKGDIPEGYSVSREKKERFSLILESASTNQTSMYLCASSYRGTSGYNEQFFGPGTRLTVL.

V is TRBV5-1 and J is TRBJ1-1; TRBD1 agrees at 7 bases. The germline V gene has CDR1 SGHRS and CDR2 YFSETQ. The CDR3 sequence is 16 residues long. Trimming cost V 4 bases and J 5 bases; bases outside gene matches: 14. CDR3 nucleotide sequence: TGCGCCAGCAGCCCTGGAGGGTTCAGGGGGGTTACTGAAGCTTTCTTT. Translating gives CASSPGGFRGVTEAFF.

Comment on this clone: This CDR3 is also generated by other DNA sequences in the sample. This rearrangement joins TRBV10-2 to TRBJ2-3; 10 bases fit TRBD2. The germline V gene has CDR1 WSHSY and CDR2 SAAADI. The CDR3 runs 15 residues. With 9 bases clipped from V and 3 bases from J, the junction kept 9 bases outside the gene matches. The CDR3 nucleotides read TGCGCCAGTTCGGAGCGGGGGGGTAGGACAGATACGCAGTATTTT. Its protein product is CASSERGGRTDTQYF.

The V and J genes are TRBV19 and TRBJ2-7; 8 nucleotides match TRBD1. Germline assignment: CDR1 LNHDA and CDR2 SQIVND (reference sequence). This CDR3 is built from 15 residues. V trimming: 5 bases; J trimming: 1 base; junction bases outside the gene matches: 7. CDR3 nucleotide sequence: TGTGCCAGTAGTCGGGTAACAGGGGGTTCCTACGAGCAGTACTTC. Its protein is CASSRVTGGSYEQYF. Full variable domain (remainder filled in from reference TRBV19 and TRBJ2-7): DGGITQSPKYLFRKEGQNVTLSCEQNLNHDAMYWYRQDPGQGLRLIYYSQIVNDFQKGDIAEGYSVSREKKESFPLTVTSAQKNPTAFYLCASSRVTGGSYEQYFGPGTRLTVT.

The chain recombines TRBV6-4 with TRBJ2-1; TRBD2 matches 14 bases. Germline assignment: CDR1 MRHNA and CDR2 SNTAGT. This CDR3 is 16 amino acids long. With V trimmed by 7 bases and J by 10 bases, 12 bases remained unmatched. This CDR3 is CASKGPGLAGVGEQFF. As DNA, the CDR3 is TGTGCCAGCAAAGGACCGGGACTAGCGGGAGTAGGAGAGCAGTTCTTC.

The chain carries TRBV6-6 and TRBJ2-7, with 7 bases that match TRBD1. The CDR3 loop spans 15 amino acids. V shed 0 bases, J shed 2 bases, and the junction held 4 bases outside the gene matches. CDR1 is MNHNY, CDR2 SVGAGI, per germline (reference sequence). CDR3 loop: CASSYSTGPTYEQYF. CDR3 bases: TGTGCCAGCAGTTACTCGACAGGGCCCACCTACGAGCAGTACTTC.

By share, this clone counts as medium-sized (0.01 to 0.1%). CDR3 bases: TGTGCCAGCAGTTACTCCGGGGGCGGGGGCTACAATGAGCAGTTCTTC. Its translation: CASSYSGGGGYNEQFF. The rearrangement uses TRBV6-5 and TRBJ2-1; D may be TRBD2 (7 bases). The germline V gene encodes CDR1 MNHEY and CDR2 SVGAGI. This CDR3 has 16 residues. Trimming took off 0 bases at V and 3 bases at J, with 12 bases between the two ends.